These 29 T cell receptor beta chains were all obtained from the same sample, sequenced in a study of blood T cell repertoires in COVID-19. Method: immunoSEQ multiplex PCR; TCRdb's copy keeps in-frame clones and lacks some. This sample has tens of thousands of clones; around 90% occur once, and the top ten carry under 7%. The sequenced material came from peripheral blood. The receptor set was obtained from a man in his sixties with active COVID-19.

V and J are TRBV7-7 and TRBJ2-5, with 11 bases fitting TRBD2. Per germline, CDR1 SSHAT and CDR2 FNYEAQ (reference sequence). CDR3 size: 13 residues. Written as DNA, the CDR3 is TGTGCTAGCGGGGGGGCCGGATTAGAGACCCAGTACTTC. Translation: CASGGAGLETQYF.

This chain links TRBV10-1 with TRBJ1-1; D is perhaps TRBD1 (6 bases). CDR1 is WNHNN, CDR2 SYGVQD, per germline (reference sequence). The CDR3 loop spans 15 amino acids. V dropped 5 bases and J dropped 1 base, with 14 bases sitting between them. The CDR3 reads CASSLSGTSNTEAFF. CDR3 DNA: TGCGCCAGCAGTTTGTCCGGGACATCGAACACTGAAGCTTTCTTT.

V gene TRBV7-8 combines with J gene TRBJ1-1, with no clear D. The germline V gene encodes CDR1 SGHVS and CDR2 FQNEAQ. The CDR3 is 13 amino acids. V was shortened by 1 base and J by 1 base, with 4 bases between the two germline ends. CDR3 amino acids: CASSLGRNTEAFF. The DNA of the CDR3 is TGTGCCAGCAGCTTAGGCAGGAACACTGAAGCTTTCTTT.

The chain carries TRBV2 and TRBJ2-3, with TRBD1 matching 9 bases. Looked up from germline, CDR1 is SNHLY and CDR2 is FYNNEI. The ends lost 11 bases at V and 5 bases at J; junction bases unmatched: 11. The CDR3 is made up of 14 amino acids. The CDR3: CALRRTGVGDTQYF. CDR3 nucleotide sequence: TGTGCCCTCCGCAGGACAGGGGTCGGAGATACGCAGTATTTT. Supplemented by reference TRBV2 and TRBJ2-3, the full variable domain reads EPEVTQTPSHQVTQMGQEVILRCVPISNHLYFYWYRQILGQKVEFLVSFYNNEISEKSEIFDDQFSVERPDGSNFTLKIRSTKLEDSAMYFCALRRTGVGDTQYFGPGTRLTVL.

The chain couples TRBV29-1 to TRBJ1-4; no reliable D call. V shed 6 bases and J shed 7 bases, with 9 bases lying between them. The germline gives CDR1 SQVTM, CDR2 ANQGSEA. This CDR3 comprises 11 residues. CDR3 DNA sequence: TGCAGCGTGGCCCATCTTGAAAAACTGTTTTTT. It yields the protein CSVAHLEKLFF.

The chain is built from TRBV4-1 and TRBJ1-1; D is perhaps TRBD1 (5 bases). Trimming stripped 0 bases from V and 0 bases from J, with 5 bases between. CDR3 length: 14 residues. Germline assignment: CDR1 MGHRA and CDR2 YSYEKL. The CDR3 DNA reads TGCGCCAGCAGCCAAGAGGACATGAACACTGAAGCTTTCTTT. It encodes CASSQEDMNTEAFF.

This clone has more than one count but fewer than ten. V usage is TRBV27 and J usage is TRBJ2-1; tentative D call: TRBD2 (6 bases). Germline values: CDR1 MNHEY, CDR2 SMNVEV (reference sequence). The V gene lost 8 bases and the J gene lost 3 bases, with 17 bases spanning the gap. This CDR3 region has 15 residues. The CDR3, as DNA: TGTGCCAGCCAGTTTCGGGCGGGGAACTACAATGAGCAGTTCTTC. Its translation is CASQFRAGNYNEQFF.

The V call is TRBV3-1 (or the pseudogene TRBV3-2), the J call TRBJ2-1, with a weak D call TRBD1 (6 bases). V was clipped by 1 base and J by 2 bases, with 15 bases between them. The CDR3 is 17 amino acids. Looked up from germline, CDR1 is LGHDT and CDR2 is YNNKEL (reference sequence). In DNA form, the CDR3 reads TGTGCCAGCAGCCAAGTCAGGGGCAAACGACCCTACAATGAGCAGTTCTTC. It encodes CASSQVRGKRPYNEQFF.

The chain uses TRBV5-5 and TRBJ2-5; 7 bases fit TRBD1. Germline CDR1 reads SGHKS; CDR2 reads YYEKEE (reference sequence). The CDR3 sequence is 15 residues long. V lost 4 bases to trimming and J lost 1 base; unmatched junction nucleotides: 7. The CDR3 protein is CASSTRGGSQETQYF. In DNA, the CDR3 is TGTGCCAGCAGCACGCGAGGGGGCTCCCAAGAGACCCAGTACTTC.

This chain connects TRBV2 to TRBJ1-1, with 8 bases lining up with TRBD1. The CDR3 totals 14 residues. V dropped 8 bases and J dropped 1; count of bases not matched to a gene: 6. From germline, CDR1 is SNHLY and CDR2 FYNNEI. CDR3 nucleotides: TGTGCCAGCTTTTGGACAGGGAAGAACACTGAAGCTTTCTTT. It specifies CASFWTGKNTEAFF.

The chain carries TRBV9 and TRBJ2-1, with D perhaps TRBD1 (6 bases). CDR3 length: 16 amino acids. With 2 bases removed from V and 8 bases from J, the gap between germline ends came to 20 bases. CDR1 is SGDLS and CDR2 is YYNGEE in the germline V gene. The CDR3 sequence is CASSVGVRDIGDEQFF. Written as DNA, the CDR3 is TGTGCCAGCAGCGTGGGGGTCCGGGACATCGGGGATGAGCAGTTCTTC.

The chain joins TRBV2 to TRBJ1-2, with no clear D. The CDR3 is made up of 11 amino acids. Germline lookup yields CDR1 SNHLY and CDR2 FYNNEI. The V end lost 6 bases, the J end lost 8 bases, and 10 bases lay between the germline ends. CDR3 coding DNA: TGTGCCAGCAGATACGACGGGGGCTACACCTTC. It yields the protein CASRYDGGYTF.

This clone turned up a few times. The V and J genes are TRBV5-4 and TRBJ1-6; D is perhaps TRBD1 (5 bases). V lost 3 bases and J lost 7, with 11 bases in between. The CDR3 contains 14 residues. Per germline, CDR1 SGHNT and CDR2 YYREEE (reference sequence). The CDR3: CASSSAGINSPLHF. The CDR3 coding sequence is TGTGCCAGCAGCTCGGCAGGGATAAATTCACCCCTCCACTTT.

This chain connects TRBV5-6 to TRBJ2-7, with a weak D call TRBD2 (5 bases). Per germline, CDR1 SGHDT and CDR2 YYEEEE. Trimming took off 6 bases at V and 3 bases at J, with 16 bases between the two ends. CDR3 length: 14 residues. This CDR3 reads CASTGLTTSYEQYF. The DNA of the CDR3 is TGTGCCAGCACCGGACTCACGACGAGCTACGAGCAGTACTTC. Using reference TRBV5-6 and TRBJ2-7 for the parts outside the CDR3, the full variable domain is DAGVTQSPTHLIKTRGQQVTLRCSPKSGHDTVSWYQQALGQGPQFIFQYYEEEERQRGNFPDRFSGHQFPNYSSELNVNALLLGDSALYLCASTGLTTSYEQYFGPGTRLTVT.

The chain links TRBV2 to TRBJ1-1; 7 nucleotides agree with TRBD1. Unmatched junction bases numbered 6, after V lost 7 bases and J lost 1 base. Per the germline V gene, CDR1 is SNHLY and CDR2 is FYNNEI. The CDR3 spans 14 residues. Written as DNA, the CDR3 is TGTGCCAGCACCCCCGGGACAGAGAACACTGAAGCTTTCTTT. Translated, it gives CASTPGTENTEAFF.

The rearrangement joins TRBV5-1 to TRBJ2-2; the match to TRBD1 covers 8 bases. The CDR3 length is 15 residues. Trimming at V came to 4 bases and at J to 4 bases, leaving 6 bases not matched to a gene. The V gene's germline CDR1 is SGHRS and CDR2 YFSETQ. The CDR3 DNA follows: TGCGCCAGCAGCCAGGGGGCGCGTGTCACCGGGGAGCTGTTTTTT. It yields the protein CASSQGARVTGELFF. Using reference TRBV5-1 and TRBJ2-2 for the parts outside the CDR3, the full variable domain is KAGVTQTPRYLIKTRGQQVTLSCSPISGHRSVSWYQQTPGQGLQFLFEYFSETQRNKGNFPGRFSGRQFSNSRSEMNVSTLELGDSALYLCASSQGARVTGELFFGEGSRLTVL.

The chain joins TRBV4-1 to TRBJ2-4; possible D gene TRBD1, 5 bases. V shed 6 bases and J shed 1 base, with 13 bases lying between them. The CDR3 is 15 residues long. Germline CDR1 reads MGHRA; CDR2 reads YSYEKL. Written as DNA, the CDR3 is TGCGCCAGCAGACCCCAGGGATACGCCAAAAACATTCAGTACTTC. Encoded protein: CASRPQGYAKNIQYF.

This rearrangement joins TRBV18 to TRBJ1-2; D gene ambiguous. Germline lookup yields CDR1 KGHSH and CDR2 LQKENI. The CDR3 consists of 14 residues. V lost 0 bases to trimming and J lost 2 bases, with 7 bases between them. CDR3 loop: CASSPPAQNYGYTF. The CDR3 DNA follows: TGTGCCAGCTCACCACCGGCACAGAACTATGGCTACACCTTC.

The V and J genes are TRBV9 and TRBJ2-2; 7 nucleotides line up with TRBD1. V trimming: 3 bases; J trimming: 2 bases; junction bases outside the gene matches: 4. Germline CDR1 is SGDLS and CDR2 is YYNGEE. This CDR3 contains 15 residues. CDR3 DNA: TGTGCCAGCAGCGAAGGGACAGTAAACACCGGGGAGCTGTTTTTT. This translates into CASSEGTVNTGELFF.

In its sample, this clone was seen once. The chain links TRBV5-5 to TRBJ2-7, with D possibly being TRBD1 (6 bases). Germline loops: CDR1 SGHKS, CDR2 YYEKEE (reference sequence). The V end lost 0 bases, the J end lost 3 bases, and 7 bases lay between the germline ends. This CDR3 contains 13 residues. The CDR3 DNA follows: TGTGCCAGCAGCTTGGGAGGGGGCTACGAGCAGTACTTC. Its protein is CASSLGGGYEQYF. The full variable domain, in which reference TRBV5-5 and TRBJ2-7 provide the parts outside the CDR3, is DAGVTQSPTHLIKTRGQQVTLRCSPISGHKSVSWYQQVLGQGPQFIFQYYEKEERGRGNFPDRFSARQFPNYSSELNVNALLLGDSALYLCASSLGGGYEQYFGPGTRLTVT.

Only one count was recorded for this clone. The chain carries TRBV2 and TRBJ2-7, with 7 bases identical to TRBD1. From germline, CDR1 is SNHLY and CDR2 FYNNEI. V lost 6 bases, J lost 2 bases, and 7 bases stayed unmatched. The CDR3 runs to 14 residues. Here the CDR3 reads CASRYKGGPYEQYF. CDR3 nucleotides: TGTGCCAGCAGGTATAAAGGGGGCCCCTACGAGCAGTACTTC.

The gene calls are TRBV4-1 and TRBJ2-7; maybe TRBD1 (5 bases). In germline, CDR1 is MGHRA, CDR2 YSYEKL. The V end lost 0 bases, the J end lost 3 bases, and 6 bases lay between the germline ends. This CDR3 spans 13 amino acids. The CDR3 DNA reads TGCGCCAGCAGCCAAGATCAGGGCTACGAGCAGTACTTC. Protein sequence: CASSQDQGYEQYF.

This chain uses TRBV19 with TRBJ2-2, with D possibly TRBD2 on 6 matching bases. V lost 7 bases and J 5 bases, leaving 20 bases between the germline ends. Germline V gene data show CDR1 as LNHDA and CDR2 as SQIVND (reference sequence). The CDR3 consists of 16 residues. In DNA, the CDR3 is TGTGCCAGTACCCCCGGCGGGGCAATGGGGACCGGGGAGCTGTTTTTT. The encoded protein is CASTPGGAMGTGELFF. Supplemented by reference TRBV19 and TRBJ2-2, the full variable domain reads DGGITQSPKYLFRKEGQNVTLSCEQNLNHDAMYWYRQDPGQGLRLIYYSQIVNDFQKGDIAEGYSVSREKKESFPLTVTSAQKNPTAFYLCASTPGGAMGTGELFFGEGSRLTVL.

The CDR3 nucleotides are TGTGCCTGGAGCAACCAGGGGCTTGGCTCTGGAAACACCATATATTTT. Its protein is CAWSNQGLGSGNTIYF. The gene calls are TRBV30 and TRBJ1-3, with D perhaps matching TRBD1 (6 bases). The CDR3 has 16 residues. V was clipped by 3 bases and J by 0 bases, with 15 bases between them. Per the germline V gene, CDR1 is GTSNPN and CDR2 is SVGIG (reference sequence).

The J gene is TRBJ1-5, the V gene TRBV4-1; no firm D call. V lost 0 bases and J 0 bases, leaving 15 bases between the germline ends. The CDR3 extends over 18 amino acids. The V gene's germline CDR1 is MGHRA and CDR2 YSYEKL. CDR3 region: CASSQEVYNSHSNQPQHF. The CDR3 coding sequence is TGCGCCAGCAGCCAAGAAGTTTATAACAGCCATAGCAATCAGCCCCAGCATTTT.

This clone was recorded once. This rearrangement joins TRBV19 to TRBJ1-6; D uncertain. CDR3 length equals 14 residues. Trimming took off 5 bases at V and 5 bases at J, with 10 bases between the two ends. Per the germline V gene, CDR1 is LNHDA and CDR2 is SQIVND (reference sequence). CDR3 nucleotide sequence: TGTGCCAGTAGTGTGTTGCGGGATAATTCACCCCTCCACTTT. Translated: CASSVLRDNSPLHF.

This clone occurred once. The chain is built from TRBV7-6 and TRBJ1-3; unclear D gene. There are 16 residues in the CDR3. The germline V and J ends were trimmed by 2 bases and 0 bases, with 11 bases remaining between them. CDR1 is SGHVS, CDR2 FNYEAQ, per germline. In DNA form, the CDR3 reads TGTGCCAGCAGCTTATTGTCCAGTTTCTCTGGAAACACCATATATTTT. Amino acids: CASSLLSSFSGNTIYF.

This rearrangement joins TRBV11-3 to TRBJ2-2; no definite D call. Germline lookup yields CDR1 SGHNT and CDR2 YENEEA. The CDR3 sequence is 14 residues long. V dropped 1 base and J dropped 2 bases, with 5 bases sitting between them. The CDR3 protein is CASSLGPNTGELFF. Written as DNA, the CDR3 is TGTGCCAGCAGCTTAGGGCCCAACACCGGGGAGCTGTTTTTT. Full variable domain (outside the CDR3, taken from reference TRBV11-3 and TRBJ2-2): EAGVVQSPRYKIIEKKQPVAFWCNPISGHNTLYWYLQNLGQGPELLIRYENEEAVDDSQLPKDRFSAERLKGVDSTLKIQPAELGDSAVYLCASSLGPNTGELFFGEGSRLTVL.

By share, this clone counts as medium-sized. The chain recombines TRBV19 with TRBJ1-1, with 10 bases that match TRBD1. With V trimmed by 3 bases and J by 2 bases, 6 bases remained unmatched. Germline V lookup: CDR1 LNHDA, CDR2 SQIVND (reference sequence). The CDR3 has 16 amino acids. CDR3 in DNA: TGTGCCAGTAGTATTCGGGGACAGGGGCCAAACACTGAAGCTTTCTTT. Translation gives CASSIRGQGPNTEAFF.